Following are 30 T cell receptor beta chains from one sample sequenced in a study of T cell responses to AZD1222 COVID-19 vaccine listed by TCRdb under 2021. The library was generated by the immunoSEQ multiplex PCR assay. Drawn from immuneACCESS, this table holds only the in-frame rearrangements with V and J called that TCRdb kept. Clones are partly lost; checked studies trace under half to an unresolved V gene and leave the rest unexplained. Recorded for this sample are 90,000 to 100,000 clones; 70% to 90% of them occurred a single time. Roughly 2.9% of the sample is in the top ten clones. The meaning of the sample's time point label: baseline before first vaccination. The sample in question was peripheral blood, obtained on day 0 of AZD1222 vaccination. These receptors all come from an adult in good health.

The chain links TRBV7-2 to TRBJ1-2; no reliable D call. V was cut by 2 bases and J by 1 base, with 11 bases left in between. The V gene's germline CDR1 is SGHTA and CDR2 FQGNSA. CDR3 length equals 15 residues. As DNA, the CDR3 is TGTGCCAGCAGCTTACGCACGGGTAATAACTATGGCTACACCTTC. Translated: CASSLRTGNNYGYTF.

The chain links TRBV30 to TRBJ1-5; 11 bases fit TRBD1. The CDR3 length is 19 residues. Losses at the gene ends were 4 bases for V and 2 bases for J; bases not matched to a gene: 16. Germline assignment: CDR1 GTSNPN and CDR2 SVGIG (reference sequence). In nucleotides, the CDR3 is TGTGCCTGGACCCTAAGGGGGACAGGGGGTATTCTGGGCAATCAGCCCCAGCATTTT. Its translation is CAWTLRGTGGILGNQPQHF. The whole variable domain, filled in from reference TRBV30 and TRBJ1-5, reads SQTIHQWPATLVQPVGSPLSLECTVEGTSNPNLYWYRQAAGRGLQLLFYSVGIGQISSEVPQNLSASRPQDRQFILSSKKLLLSDSGFYLCAWTLRGTGGILGNQPQHFGDGTRLSIL.

With regard to this clone: At one end the junction does not follow the germline gene, possibly because of a read error. The chain uses TRBV5-1 and TRBJ1-4, with 9 bases matching TRBD1. This CDR3 has 18 residues. Per germline, CDR1 SGHRS and CDR2 YFSETQ. CDR3 region: CASSPAGTGTGLREKLFF. The CDR3 DNA sequence: TGTGCCAGCAGCCCGGCCGGGACAGGGACCGGATTACGTGAAAAACTGTTTTTT.

This clone has only one observation. The chain couples TRBV6-4 to TRBJ2-2; D not certain. From germline, CDR1 is MRHNA and CDR2 SNTAGT. V lost 0 bases and J 2 bases, leaving 10 bases between the germline ends. The CDR3 length is 16 residues. The CDR3: CASSDSNSPNTGELFF. CDR3 DNA sequence: TGTGCCAGCAGTGACTCCAATAGCCCAAACACCGGGGAGCTGTTTTTT.

The chain is built from TRBV19 and TRBJ1-2; no reliable D call. This CDR3 region has 16 residues. Germline CDR1 is LNHDA and CDR2 is SQIVND (reference sequence). V was clipped by 2 bases and J by 6 bases, with 19 bases between them. This chain's CDR3 is CASSITRSKVQDGYTF. DNA of the CDR3: TGTGCCAGTAGTATAACCAGGAGTAAGGTCCAGGATGGCTACACCTTC.

The chain uses TRBV5-4 and TRBJ2-3, with TRBD2 matching over 11 bases. The CDR3 is 15 residues long. Germline V gene data show CDR1 as SGHNT and CDR2 as YYREEE (reference sequence). The junction had 4 bases not matched to a gene; V was cut back by 3 bases and J by 4 bases. CDR3 in amino acids: CASSYPGLAADTQYF. DNA for the CDR3: TGTGCCAGCAGCTATCCGGGACTAGCGGCAGATACGCAGTATTTT.

The genes are TRBV11-3 and TRBJ1-1; tentative D call: TRBD1 (5 bases). The CDR3 extends over 17 amino acids. Trimming stripped 5 bases from V and 2 bases from J, with 21 bases between. Germline lookup yields CDR1 SGHNT and CDR2 YENEEA. The CDR3 protein is CASSVGTIWDPNTEAFF. As DNA, the CDR3 is TGTGCCAGCAGCGTCGGGACGATCTGGGATCCAAACACTGAAGCTTTCTTT.

The chain carries TRBV7-8 and TRBJ1-5; D gene ambiguous. Per germline, CDR1 SGHVS and CDR2 FQNEAQ. This CDR3 region has 16 residues. Trimming shortened V by 1 base and J by 5 bases, and 15 bases separated the two germline ends. CDR3 amino acids: CASSLVGMGKDQPQHF. The CDR3 DNA is TGTGCCAGCAGCTTAGTGGGGATGGGGAAGGATCAGCCCCAGCATTTT.

The rearrangement joins TRBV7-3 to TRBJ1-3; TRBD1 agrees at 9 bases. Germline-derived CDR1 and CDR2 are SGHTA and FQGTGA. Trimming took 2 bases from V and 1 from J; bases not matched to a gene: 6. CDR3 size: 17 residues. Written as DNA, the CDR3 is TGTGCCAGCAGCTTAGGGACAGGGTTTTCATCTGGAAACACCATATATTTT. This codes for CASSLGTGFSSGNTIYF.

With respect to this clone: Its ends do not fully match the called genes, so a read error is possible. The chain recombines TRBV5-1 with TRBJ1-1, with a tentative D call TRBD1 (6 bases). This CDR3 has 16 residues. Looked up from germline, CDR1 is SGHRS and CDR2 is YFSETQ. The CDR3 sequence is CASSLTPTGLNTEAFF. The CDR3 region has the DNA TGTGCCAGCAGCTTGACGCCGACAGGACTCAACACTGAAGCTTTCTTT. Supplemented by reference TRBV5-1 and TRBJ1-1, the full variable domain reads KAGVTQTPRYLIKTRGQQVTLSCSPISGHRSVSWYQQTPGQGLQFLFEYFSETQRNKGNFPGRFSGRQFSNSRSEMNVSTLELGDSALYLCASSLTPTGLNTEAFFGQGTRLTVV.

The genes are TRBV2 and TRBJ1-4; TRBD1 aligns across 12 bases. With V trimmed by 7 bases and J by 3 bases, 9 bases remained unmatched. The CDR3 covers 17 residues. Germline V gives CDR1 SNHLY, CDR2 FYNNEI. The CDR3 loop reads CASTDGTGGRANEKLFF. DNA of the CDR3: TGTGCCAGCACCGACGGGACAGGGGGCCGAGCTAATGAAAAACTGTTTTTT.

The gene calls are TRBV29-1 and TRBJ2-1; 8 bases are a match to TRBD2. V lost 4 bases and J lost 6; bases outside the gene matches: 2. The CDR3 is 12 residues long. CDR1 and CDR2 from the germline V gene are SQVTM and ANQGSEA. Here the CDR3 reads CSVGSGSNEQFF. Here the CDR3 DNA reads TGCAGCGTTGGGAGCGGGAGCAATGAGCAGTTCTTC.

V and J are TRBV29-1 and TRBJ2-2, with a tentative D call TRBD1 (6 bases). V lost 6 bases and J 0 bases, leaving 8 bases between the germline ends. The CDR3 totals 13 residues. Looked up from germline, CDR1 is SQVTM and CDR2 is ANQGSEA. The CDR3 bases are TGCAGCGTGGGGACAACGAACACCGGGGAGCTGTTTTTT. Its protein is CSVGTTNTGELFF.

CDR3: CASIGTGVYGYTF. The CDR3 DNA follows: TGTGCCAGCATAGGGACAGGGGTCTATGGCTACACCTTC. V usage is TRBV5-6 and J usage is TRBJ1-2; 10 nucleotides agree with TRBD1. With V trimmed by 6 bases and J by 4 bases, 3 bases remained unmatched. This CDR3 is built from 13 residues. Germline-derived CDR1 and CDR2 are SGHDT and YYEEEE.

The chain carries TRBV30 and TRBJ2-3; 9 nucleotides align to TRBD1. The CDR3 is 16 residues long. CDR1 and CDR2 from the germline V gene are GTSNPN and SVGIG (reference sequence). V lost 1 base, J lost 2 bases, and 7 bases stayed unmatched. CDR3 protein: CAWSGDRVRLTDTQYF. CDR3 coding DNA: TGTGCCTGGAGTGGGGACAGGGTCCGGCTCACAGATACGCAGTATTTT.

The V and J genes are TRBV27 and TRBJ1-1; a possible D gene is TRBD1 (5 bases). The ends were cut back, 0 bases at V and 3 bases at J, with 8 bases in the middle. The CDR3 extends over 14 amino acids. The V gene's germline CDR1 is MNHEY and CDR2 SMNVEV (reference sequence). CDR3 region: CASSLSEGYTEAFF. The CDR3 DNA sequence: TGTGCCAGCAGTTTATCGGAGGGGTACACTGAAGCTTTCTTT.

The chain recombines TRBV7-2 with TRBJ2-7; TRBD2 matches 8 bases. Looked up from germline, CDR1 is SGHTA and CDR2 is FQGNSA. The CDR3 extends over 14 amino acids. Losses at the gene ends were 6 bases for V and 7 bases for J; bases not matched to a gene: 11. The CDR3 here is CASSLTSGDTEQYV. DNA for the CDR3: TGTGCCAGCAGTTTAACTAGCGGTGATACAGAGCAGTACGTC.

The chain employs TRBV11-3 and TRBJ1-1, with D possibly matching TRBD1 (5 bases). Looked up from germline, CDR1 is SGHNT and CDR2 is YENEEA. Trimming pared 5 bases from V and 0 bases from J, leaving 13 bases between. The CDR3 is 15 amino acids. The CDR3 reads CASSPRDGLNTEAFF. The CDR3 DNA sequence: TGTGCCAGCAGCCCCCGGGACGGATTGAACACTGAAGCTTTCTTT.

The V and J genes are TRBV20-1 and TRBJ1-5; D might be TRBD1 (5 bases). Deletions cut 3 bases from V and 2 bases from J, with 14 bases between. The V gene's germline CDR1 is DFQATT and CDR2 SNEGSKA (reference sequence). This CDR3 has 15 residues. This chain's CDR3 is CSASLGGGGNQPQHF. The CDR3 region has the DNA TGCAGTGCTAGTTTGGGGGGGGGTGGCAATCAGCCCCAGCATTTT.

This chain connects TRBV4-2 to TRBJ1-5; D not resolved. Trimming left V 3 bases short and J 5 bases short, with 14 bases between. The CDR3 is 15 residues long. CDR1 is LGHNA and CDR2 is YNFKEQ in the germline V gene. The CDR3: CASSQEGGGHQPQHF. CDR3 nucleotides: TGTGCCAGCAGCCAGGAAGGTGGAGGGCATCAGCCCCAGCATTTT.

This chain joins TRBV27 and TRBJ1-3; a possible D gene is TRBD1 (5 bases). CDR1 is MNHEY and CDR2 is SMNVEV in the germline V gene (reference sequence). V shed 6 bases and J shed 0 bases, with 9 bases lying between them. The CDR3 extends over 14 amino acids. CDR3 coding DNA: TGTGCCAGCAGCGGGGACCTCTCTGGAAACACCATATATTTT. It translates to CASSGDLSGNTIYF.

This clone was found once. The V and J genes are TRBV20-1 and TRBJ1-2; 12 nucleotides line up with TRBD1. The trim removed 3 bases at V and 4 bases at J, leaving 3 bases unmatched. Germline V CDR1 and CDR2: DFQATT, SNEGSKA (reference sequence). The CDR3 spans 14 residues. CDR3: CSASGTGGRYGYTF. CDR3 coding DNA: TGCAGTGCTAGTGGGACAGGGGGCCGCTATGGCTACACCTTC.

The chain links TRBV7-2 to TRBJ2-2; D is tentatively TRBD1 or TRBD2 (5 bases each). The CDR3 totals 17 residues. Trimming shortened V by 2 bases and J by 7 bases, and 20 bases separated the two germline ends. From germline, CDR1 is SGHTA and CDR2 FQGNSA. CDR3 DNA: TGTGCCAGCAGCTTATCTGGGACGCTGGTGGGGAGCGGGGAGCTGTTTTTT. Residues: CASSLSGTLVGSGELFF.

This rearrangement joins TRBV6-2 or TRBV6-3 to TRBJ1-5; a possible D gene is TRBD1 (6 bases). The CDR3 is made up of 18 amino acids. Germline-derived CDR1 and CDR2 are MNHEY and SVGEGT. The V end lost 4 bases, the J end lost 0 bases, and 19 bases lay between the germline ends. The CDR3 coding sequence is TGTGCCAGCAGTTCCCTGGGGGGGGCGGTCTATAGCAATCAGCCCCAGCATTTT. Translation gives CASSSLGGAVYSNQPQHF.

The chain employs TRBV30 and TRBJ1-2; D not certain. CDR1 is GTSNPN, CDR2 SVGIG, per germline (reference sequence). Trimming cost V 4 bases and J 3 bases, with 6 bases left between them. The CDR3 runs to 11 residues. The CDR3 protein is CAWNTDYGYTF. The DNA for the CDR3 is TGTGCCTGGAATACGGACTATGGCTACACCTTC.

J is TRBJ1-1 and V is TRBV16; D is ambiguous. Germline lookup yields CDR1 KGHSY and CDR2 FQNENV. The CDR3 extends over 14 amino acids. Trimming removed 3 bases at V and 4 bases at J, with 12 bases between. The CDR3 spells CASSQESLGTEAFF. In DNA form, the CDR3 reads TGTGCCAGCAGCCAGGAGTCCTTGGGCACTGAAGCTTTCTTT.

This chain links TRBV7-9 with TRBJ1-2; D call uncertain. CDR1 and CDR2 (germline): SEHNR, FQNEAQ (reference sequence). Trimming removed 5 bases at V and 2 bases at J, with 15 bases between. The CDR3 totals 15 residues. CDR3 DNA sequence: TGTGCCAGCAGCGCCCAAAACCCCGGAAACTATGGCTACACCTTC. Amino acids: CASSAQNPGNYGYTF.

This clone showed up just once. The chain links TRBV27 to TRBJ1-1, with TRBD1 matching over 10 bases. With 8 bases clipped from V and 7 bases from J, the junction kept 7 bases outside the gene matches. Germline CDR1 is MNHEY and CDR2 is SMNVEV (reference sequence). The CDR3 length is 13 residues. The CDR3 protein is CASRTGGIGEAFF. The CDR3 DNA reads as TGTGCCAGCCGGACAGGGGGTATTGGTGAAGCTTTCTTT.

The chain links TRBV2 to TRBJ2-1; D is perhaps TRBD2 (6 bases). The germline V gene encodes CDR1 SNHLY and CDR2 FYNNEI. V was shortened by 6 bases and J by 0 bases, with 12 bases between the two germline ends. The CDR3 is 15 residues long. Here the CDR3 DNA reads TGTGCCAGCAGCCTTAGCGGTAGCTCCTACAATGAGCAGTTCTTC. Translated: CASSLSGSSYNEQFF.

The chain has TRBV10-3 and TRBJ2-3; D could derive from TRBD1 or TRBD2 (6 bases each). Trimming stripped 3 bases from V and 5 bases from J, with 12 bases between. The CDR3 totals 14 residues. The V gene's germline CDR1 is ENHRY and CDR2 SYGVKD. The CDR3 nucleotides read TGTGCCATCAGTGACAGGGGAGGTCGAGATACGCAGTATTTT. Protein sequence: CAISDRGGRDTQYF.